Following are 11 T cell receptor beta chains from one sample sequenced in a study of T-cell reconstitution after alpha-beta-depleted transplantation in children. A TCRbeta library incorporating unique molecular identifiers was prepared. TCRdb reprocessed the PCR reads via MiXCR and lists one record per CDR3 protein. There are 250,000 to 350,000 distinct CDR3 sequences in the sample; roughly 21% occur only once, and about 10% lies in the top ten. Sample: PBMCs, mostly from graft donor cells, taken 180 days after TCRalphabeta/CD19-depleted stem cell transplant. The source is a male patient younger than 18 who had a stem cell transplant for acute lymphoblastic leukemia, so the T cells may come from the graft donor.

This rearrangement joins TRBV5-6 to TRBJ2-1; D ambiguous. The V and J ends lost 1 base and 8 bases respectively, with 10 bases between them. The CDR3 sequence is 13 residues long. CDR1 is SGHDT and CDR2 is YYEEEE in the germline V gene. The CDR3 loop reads CASSLTSPHEQFF. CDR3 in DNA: TGTGCCAGCAGCTTGACCAGCCCCCATGAGCAGTTCTTC.

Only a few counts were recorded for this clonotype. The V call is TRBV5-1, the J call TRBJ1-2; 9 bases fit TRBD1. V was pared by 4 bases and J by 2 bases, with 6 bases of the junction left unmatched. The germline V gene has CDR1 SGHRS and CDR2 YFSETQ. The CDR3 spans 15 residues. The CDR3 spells CASSPYRGQNYGYTF. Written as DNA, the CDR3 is TGCGCCAGCAGCCCTTACAGGGGGCAGAACTATGGCTACACCTTC.

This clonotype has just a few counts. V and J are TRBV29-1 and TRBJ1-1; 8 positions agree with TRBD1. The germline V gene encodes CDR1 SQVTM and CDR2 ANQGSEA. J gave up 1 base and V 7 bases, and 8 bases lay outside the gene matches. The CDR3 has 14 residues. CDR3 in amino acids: CSAQRQGWNTEAFF. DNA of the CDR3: TGCAGCGCCCAGAGACAGGGGTGGAACACTGAAGCTTTCTTT.

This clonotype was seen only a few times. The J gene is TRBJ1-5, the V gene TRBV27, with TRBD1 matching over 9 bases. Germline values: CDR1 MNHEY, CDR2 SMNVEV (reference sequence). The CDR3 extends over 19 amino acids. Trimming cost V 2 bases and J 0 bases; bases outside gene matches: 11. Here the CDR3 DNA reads TGTGCCAGCAGTTTACCGGGACAGGGACTTAGTGATAGCAATCAGCCCCAGCATTTT. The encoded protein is CASSLPGQGLSDSNQPQHF.

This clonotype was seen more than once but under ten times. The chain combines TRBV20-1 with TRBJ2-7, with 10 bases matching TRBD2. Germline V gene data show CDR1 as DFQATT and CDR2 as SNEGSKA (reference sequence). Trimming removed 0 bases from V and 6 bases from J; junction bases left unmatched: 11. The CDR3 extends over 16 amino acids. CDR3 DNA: TGCAGTGCTAGAGAAGTACTCAGCGGGAGGGCCTTCGAGCAGTACTTC. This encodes CSAREVLSGRAFEQYF.

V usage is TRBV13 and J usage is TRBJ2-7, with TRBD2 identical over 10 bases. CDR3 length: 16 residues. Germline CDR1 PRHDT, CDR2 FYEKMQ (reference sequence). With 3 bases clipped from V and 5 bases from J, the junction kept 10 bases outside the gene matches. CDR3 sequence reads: CASSFDPSSGRNEQYF. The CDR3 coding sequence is TGTGCCAGCAGCTTCGACCCCTCTAGCGGGAGAAACGAGCAGTACTTC.

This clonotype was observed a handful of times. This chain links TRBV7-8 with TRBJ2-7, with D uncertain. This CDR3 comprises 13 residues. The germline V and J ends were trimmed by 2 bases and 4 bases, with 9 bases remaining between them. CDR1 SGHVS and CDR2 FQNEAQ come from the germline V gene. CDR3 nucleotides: TGTGCCAGCAGCTTACGTACTTATTACGAGCAGTACTTC. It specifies CASSLRTYYEQYF.

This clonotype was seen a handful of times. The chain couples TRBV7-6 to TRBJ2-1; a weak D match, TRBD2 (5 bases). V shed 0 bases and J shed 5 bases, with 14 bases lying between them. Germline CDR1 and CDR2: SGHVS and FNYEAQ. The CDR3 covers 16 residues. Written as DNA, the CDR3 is TGTGCCAGCAGCTTAGCGTTACTGACTATCGACAATGAGCAGTTCTTC. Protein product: CASSLALLTIDNEQFF.

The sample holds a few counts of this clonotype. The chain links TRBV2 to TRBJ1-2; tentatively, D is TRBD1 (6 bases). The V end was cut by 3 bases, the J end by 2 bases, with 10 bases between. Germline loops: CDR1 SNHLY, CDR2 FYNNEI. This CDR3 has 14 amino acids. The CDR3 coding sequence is TGTGCCAGCAGTGATCCAGGGGTGAACTATGGCTACACCTTC. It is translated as CASSDPGVNYGYTF.

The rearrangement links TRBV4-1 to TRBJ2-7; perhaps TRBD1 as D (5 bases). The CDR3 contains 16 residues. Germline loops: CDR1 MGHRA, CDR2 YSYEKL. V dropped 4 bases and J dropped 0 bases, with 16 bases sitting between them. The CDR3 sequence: CASSPSPGLTSYEQYF. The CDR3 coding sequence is TGCGCCAGCAGCCCATCCCCAGGGCTTACCTCCTACGAGCAGTACTTC.

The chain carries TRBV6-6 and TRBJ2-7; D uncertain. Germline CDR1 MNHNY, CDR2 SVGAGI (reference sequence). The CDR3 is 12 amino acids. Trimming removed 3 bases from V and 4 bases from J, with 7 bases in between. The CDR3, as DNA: TGTGCCAGCAGTTATTCAGATTACGAGCAGTACTTC. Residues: CASSYSDYEQYF.